One T cell receptor beta chain is described in this entry. The antigen is undetermined. The sample comes from a study of shared clonotypes between healthy human individuals. Study conclusions and caveats: Compared with memory subsets, naive subsets generally had larger estimated richness. Blood was the only sampled material, and tissue repertoires likely differ.

CDR1 and CDR2 (germline): MRHNA, SNTAGT. The length of the CDR3 is 13 residues. Trimming pared 5 bases from V and 2 bases from J, leaving 10 bases between. The deep-level immunoSEQ assay was used. Researchers divided each subset's genomic DNA evenly across several immunoSEQ plates. Repertoires were generated with immunoSEQ multiplex PCR, while TCRdb's copy carries only in-frame clones and drops some. The profile shows some 200,000 clones, around 93% of them singletons. V usage is TRBV6-4 and J usage is TRBJ2-7, with D uncertain. Sequencing was carried out using naive CD4+ T cells sorted from blood. Specified subset: CD45RA+ positively selected. This receptor was obtained from a woman younger than 45 in good health. The CDR3 reads CASSPQRAYEQYF. DNA of the CDR3: TGTGCCAGCAGTCCCCAAAGGGCCTACGAGCAGTACTTC.